This T cell receptor (beta chain) was documented in a study of neurological immune-mediated disorders. Sequencing runs each generated in excess of 160 million TCR-beta sequences derived from 15-18 subjects. TCRdb passed the 5' RACE reads through MiXCR, listing each CDR3 protein once. The sample carries tens of thousands of distinct CDR3 sequences, under 7.5% recorded once. With 5 bases removed from V and 1 base from J, the gap between germline ends came to 15 bases. This CDR3 comprises 16 residues. Germline V CDR1 and CDR2: MDHEN, SYDVKM. The specimen sequenced was PBMCs. This clonotype was obtained from a middle-aged woman in good health. V gene TRBV28 combines with J gene TRBJ1-3; no clear D gene. The CDR3 coding sequence is TGTGCCAGCAGTCACGGGATGGCCACTTCTGGAAACACCATATATTTT. Its translation is CASSHGMATSGNTIYF. Full variable domain (outside the CDR3, taken from reference TRBV28 and TRBJ1-3): DVKVTQSSRYLVKRTGEKVFLECVQDMDHENMFWYRQDPGLGLRLIYFSYDVKMKEKGDIPEGYSVSREKKERFSLILESASTNQTSMYLCASSHGMATSGNTIYFGEGSWLTVV.